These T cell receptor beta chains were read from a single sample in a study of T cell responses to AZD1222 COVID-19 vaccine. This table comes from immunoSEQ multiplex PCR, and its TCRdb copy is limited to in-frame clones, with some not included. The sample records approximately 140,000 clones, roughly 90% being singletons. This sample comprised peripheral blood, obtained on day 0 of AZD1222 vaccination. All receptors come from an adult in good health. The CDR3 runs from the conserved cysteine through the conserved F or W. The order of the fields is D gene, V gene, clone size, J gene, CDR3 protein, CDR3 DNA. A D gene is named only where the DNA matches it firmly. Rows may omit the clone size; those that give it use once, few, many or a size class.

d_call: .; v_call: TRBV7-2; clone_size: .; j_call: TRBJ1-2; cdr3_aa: CASSLVAAAGYGYTF; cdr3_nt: TGTGCCAGCAGCTTAGTGGCGGCCGCAGGCTATGGCTACACCTTC
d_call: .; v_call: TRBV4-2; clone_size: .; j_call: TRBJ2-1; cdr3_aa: CASSHLRAGPSSYNEQFF; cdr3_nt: TGTGCCAGCAGCCATCTTCGGGCCGGACCCAGCTCCTACAATGAGCAGTTCTTC
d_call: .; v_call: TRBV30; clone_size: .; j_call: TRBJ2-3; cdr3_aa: CAWSKTATDTQYF; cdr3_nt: TGTGCCTGGAGTAAGACGGCCACAGATACGCAGTATTTT
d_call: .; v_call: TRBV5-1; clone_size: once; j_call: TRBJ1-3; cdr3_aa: CASSLAGTLSGNTIYF; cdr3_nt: TGCGCCAGCAGCTTGGCCGGGACACTCTCTGGAAACACCATATATTTT
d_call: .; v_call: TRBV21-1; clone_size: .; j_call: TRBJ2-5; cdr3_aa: CASSTQGRVEIETQYF; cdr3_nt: TGTGCCAGCAGCACCCAGGGGAGGGTAGAAATAGAGACCCAGTACTTC
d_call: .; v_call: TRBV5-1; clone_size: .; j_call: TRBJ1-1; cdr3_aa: CASSLRVASLGSEAFF; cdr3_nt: TGCGCCAGCAGCTTAAGGGTTGCGAGCCTCGGCTCTGAAGCTTTCTTT
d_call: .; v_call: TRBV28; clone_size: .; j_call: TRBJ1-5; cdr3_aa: CASSLGLSNQPQHF; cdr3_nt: TGTGCCAGCAGTTTGGGTCTTAGCAATCAGCCCCAGCATTTT
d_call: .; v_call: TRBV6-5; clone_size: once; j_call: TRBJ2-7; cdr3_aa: CASSPGTYEQYF; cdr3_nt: TGTGCCAGCAGCCCAGGTACCTACGAGCAGTACTTC
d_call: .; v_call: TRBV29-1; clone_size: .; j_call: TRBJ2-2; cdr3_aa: CSVARTANTGELFF; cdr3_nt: TGCAGCGTTGCTCGGACAGCGAACACCGGGGAGCTGTTTTTT
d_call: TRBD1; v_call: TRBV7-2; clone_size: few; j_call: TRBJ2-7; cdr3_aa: CASSIQGWEQYF; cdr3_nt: TGTGCCAGCAGCATACAGGGGTGGGAGCAGTACTTC
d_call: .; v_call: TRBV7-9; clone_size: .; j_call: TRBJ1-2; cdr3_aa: CASSLTVPNYGYTF; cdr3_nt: TGTGCCAGCAGCTTGACAGTCCCCAACTATGGCTACACCTTC
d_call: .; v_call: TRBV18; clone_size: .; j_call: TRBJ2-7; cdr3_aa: CASSPLGSSYEQYF; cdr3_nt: TGTGCCAGCTCACCACTAGGTAGCTCCTACGAGCAGTACTTC
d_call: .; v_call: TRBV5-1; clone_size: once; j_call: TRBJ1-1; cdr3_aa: CASSQGANTEAFF; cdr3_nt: TGCGCCAGCAGCCAGGGTGCGAACACTGAAGCTTTCTTT
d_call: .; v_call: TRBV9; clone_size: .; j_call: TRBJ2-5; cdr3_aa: CASSVSGAEETQYF; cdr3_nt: TGTGCCAGCAGCGTATCAGGGGCGGAAGAGACCCAGTACTTC
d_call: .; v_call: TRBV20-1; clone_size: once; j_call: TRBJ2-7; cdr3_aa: CSASRQVQYEQYF; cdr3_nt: TGCAGTGCTAGTAGGCAGGTCCAGTACGAGCAGTACTTC
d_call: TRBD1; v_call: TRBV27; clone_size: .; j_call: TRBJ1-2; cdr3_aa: CASSFGTGEGYTF; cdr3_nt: TGTGCCAGCAGTTTCGGGACAGGGGAAGGCTACACCTTC
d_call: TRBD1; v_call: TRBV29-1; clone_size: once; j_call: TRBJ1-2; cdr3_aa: CSVDSTGGYGYTF; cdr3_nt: TGCAGCGTTGACTCGACAGGGGGCTATGGCTACACCTTC
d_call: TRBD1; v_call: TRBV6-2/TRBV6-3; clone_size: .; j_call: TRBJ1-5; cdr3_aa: CASSRDRAPEHF; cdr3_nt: TGTGCCAGCAGCCGGGACAGGGCCCCTGAGCATTTT
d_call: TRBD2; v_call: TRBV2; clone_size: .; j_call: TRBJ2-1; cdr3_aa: CASSPGLGEQFF; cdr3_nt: TGTGCCAGCTCGCCGGGACTAGGTGAGCAGTTCTTC
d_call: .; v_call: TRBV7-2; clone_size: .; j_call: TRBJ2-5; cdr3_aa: CASSLDPGQTQYF; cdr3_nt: TGTGCCAGCAGCTTAGATCCGGGACAGACCCAGTACTTC
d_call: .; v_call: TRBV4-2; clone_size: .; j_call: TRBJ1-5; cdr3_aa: CASSPDGVGHQPQHF; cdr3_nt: TGTGCCAGCAGCCCCGATGGGGTGGGGCATCAGCCCCAGCATTTT